Listed here are 4 T cell receptor beta chains from one sample, sequenced in a study of beta chain features in type 1 diabetes. Study-level points and caveats: A moderate, significant TCRB CDR3 shortening appeared in type 1 diabetes across four CD4+ subsets.

These receptors' targets are unknown. Every isolated RNA sample was fully reverse transcribed, so sequencing captured expressed TCRB transcripts. The repertoire was sequenced with immunoSEQ multiplex PCR; TCRdb's copy has only in-frame clones and lacks some. The sample records 100,000 to 150,000 clones, approximately 15% being singletons. The material sequenced was central memory CD4+ T cells from blood. The receptors stem from a man younger than 35 with type 1 diabetes.

This clone was seen only a few times. The chain links TRBV2 to TRBJ2-3; 9 nucleotides align to TRBD1. V trimming: 6 bases; J trimming: 3 bases; junction bases outside the gene matches: 7. The CDR3 consists of 15 residues. Germline V CDR1 and CDR2: SNHLY, FYNNEI. CDR3 loop: CASSLTGTGTDTQYF. The CDR3 DNA sequence: TGTGCCAGCAGCTTAACCGGGACAGGGACAGATACGCAGTATTTT.

The chain couples TRBV7-2 to TRBJ2-3; TRBD2 is a possible D gene (5 bases). The CDR3 totals 14 residues. V was shortened by 6 bases and J by 1 base, with 11 bases between the two germline ends. Germline loops: CDR1 SGHTA, CDR2 FQGNSA. The CDR3 loop is CASSSDWGTDTQYF. Here the CDR3 DNA reads TGTGCCAGCAGTTCGGACTGGGGCACAGATACGCAGTATTTT. Looking up the rest from reference TRBV7-2 and TRBJ2-3 gives the full variable domain: GAGVSQSPSNKVTEKGKDVELRCDPISGHTALYWYRQSLGQGLEFLIYFQGNSAPDKSGLPSDRFSAERTGGSVSTLTIQRTQQEDSAVYLCASSSDWGTDTQYFGPGTRLTVL.

By share, this clone ranks as medium-sized. The sample contains more than one DNA sequence encoding this CDR3. The chain links TRBV29-1 to TRBJ2-6, with 9 bases fitting TRBD1. Germline V gene lookup returns CDR1 SQVTM and CDR2 ANQGSEA. J gave up 0 bases and V 4 bases, and 7 bases lay outside the gene matches. CDR3 size: 17 residues. The CDR3 here is CSVAPGQGRSGANVLTF. The CDR3 DNA reads as TGCAGCGTTGCCCCTGGACAGGGGCGCTCTGGGGCCAACGTCCTGACTTTC.

The chain recombines TRBV12-2 with TRBJ2-3; the table calls TRBD2, which could not be checked here. TRBV12-2 is noted as a pseudogene. The CDR3 totals 15 residues. The CDR3 protein is CASRSVTGLSDTQYF. The CDR3 bases are TGTGCAAGTCGCTCGGTAACGGGGTTGTCAGATACGCAGTATTTT.